This TCR beta chain was obtained from a study of T cells in Graves' hyperthyroidism and ophthalmopathy. Overall study findings and caveats: The model foresaw ophthalmopathy a median 6.5 months prior to onset. Blood also held most thyroid clonotypes expanded beyond 0.001. Stable hyperthyroidism and ophthalmopathy were separated using 13 V-J signatures.

The germline V and J ends were trimmed by 2 bases and 0 bases, with 4 bases remaining between them. The CDR3 is made up of 13 amino acids. The germline V gene has CDR1 WNHNN and CDR2 SYGVQD (reference sequence). RNA transcripts yielded amplified TCR beta CDR3 regions. HTBI primers drove first-round RT-PCR of the TCR CDR3. TCRdb ran MiXCR on the multiplex PCR reads and lists one entry per CDR3 protein. The sample yields hundreds of thousands of distinct CDR3 sequences, about 45% seen once. This clonotype was detected ten times or more. No antigen is known for it. The J gene is TRBJ1-1, the V gene TRBV10-1; no clear D. The sample consisted of peripheral blood or thyroid tissue (not recorded which). The source is an adult man with Graves' disease, either hyperthyroidism or ophthalmopathy (not recorded which). The CDR3 nucleotides are TGCGCCAGCAGTGAGAACTTGAACACTGAAGCTTTCTTT. This translates into CASSENLNTEAFF.